Sequencing of this TCR beta chain was carried out in a study of cytomegalovirus exposure and HLA in healthy donors. At the level of the study: Earlier work reported 110 million or so unique TCR beta sequences from 150 million to 200 million T cells.

Study-level points and caveats: Only CMV serostatus was available as immune exposure information.

With 60 Vbeta and 13 Jbeta primers, the PCR was carried out. Some clones are missing from TCRdb's copy, which holds only in-frame ones; the method was immunoSEQ multiplex PCR. The sample's table shows 100,000 to 150,000 clones. Comment on this clone: Antigen unknown.

J lost 0 bases, V lost 6 bases, and 5 bases had no gene match. In germline, CDR1 is MNHNS, CDR2 SASEGT. The CDR3 is 15 residues long. Sample: PBMCs. The chain is built from TRBV6-1 and TRBJ1-5; TRBD1 agrees at 7 bases. The receptor was isolated from a man aged 18 to 30 in good health and CMV-seronegative. The CDR3 region is CASSRSGGSNQPQHF. CDR3 coding DNA: TGTGCCAGCAGCCGTTCAGGGGGTAGCAATCAGCCCCAGCATTTT.